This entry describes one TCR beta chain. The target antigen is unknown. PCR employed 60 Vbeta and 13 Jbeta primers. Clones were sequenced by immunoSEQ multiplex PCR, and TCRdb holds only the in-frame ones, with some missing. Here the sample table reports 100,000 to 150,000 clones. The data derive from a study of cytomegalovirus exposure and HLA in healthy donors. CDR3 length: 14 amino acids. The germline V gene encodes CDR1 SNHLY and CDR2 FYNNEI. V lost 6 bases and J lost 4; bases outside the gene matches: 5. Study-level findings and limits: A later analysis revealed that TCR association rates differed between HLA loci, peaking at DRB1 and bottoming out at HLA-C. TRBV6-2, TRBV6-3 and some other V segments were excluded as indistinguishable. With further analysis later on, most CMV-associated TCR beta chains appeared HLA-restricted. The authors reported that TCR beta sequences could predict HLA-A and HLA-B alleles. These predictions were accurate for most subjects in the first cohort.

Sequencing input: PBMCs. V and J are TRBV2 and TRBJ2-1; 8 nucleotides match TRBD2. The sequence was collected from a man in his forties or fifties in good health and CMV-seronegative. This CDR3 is CASSREGVYNEQFF. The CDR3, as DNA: TGTGCCAGCAGCCGGGAGGGGGTATACAATGAGCAGTTCTTC.